These 20 T cell receptor beta chains originate from one sample sequenced in a study of T cells after somatic rescue of genetic block (dated by TCRdb to about 2020). The library relied on the immunoSEQ multiplex PCR assay. TCRdb obtained this table from immuneACCESS and retained in-frame rearrangements with V and J assigned. These tables miss some clones; where compared with another copy, unresolved V genes account for less than half of the shortfall, and the remainder is unexplained. For this sample the table gives tens of thousands of clones, of which roughly 96% were detected only once. The ten largest clones capture around 0.083% of the sample. The material sequenced was peripheral blood mononuclear cells (PBMCs). All receptors come from a child under two years old.

The CDR3 loop is CASSFLGQEAFF. CDR3 nucleotide sequence: TGTGCCAGCAGCTTTTTGGGACAGGAAGCTTTCTTT. The chain is built from TRBV7-9 and TRBJ1-1, with 7 bases identical to TRBD1. Germline V gives CDR1 SEHNR, CDR2 FQNEAQ (reference sequence). The CDR3 totals 12 residues. V lost 3 bases and J lost 8; bases outside the gene matches: 3.

The chain uses TRBV4-2 and TRBJ2-2; TRBD1 matches at 10 bases. J was trimmed by 4 bases and V by 5 bases; bases with no gene match: 4. The CDR3 has 15 residues. Germline V gene data show CDR1 as LGHNA and CDR2 as YNFKEQ. The CDR3 region is CASSLGQGGTGELFF. CDR3 nucleotides: TGTGCCAGCAGCTTAGGACAGGGGGGCACCGGGGAGCTGTTTTTT.

The chain recombines TRBV5-6 with TRBJ2-2; D possibly corresponds to TRBD2 (5 bases). The V gene lost 1 base and the J gene lost 8 bases, with 12 bases spanning the gap. The CDR3 consists of 14 residues. In germline, CDR1 is SGHDT, CDR2 YYEEEE. In DNA form, the CDR3 reads TGTGCCAGCAGCTTGACGGGATCGGAGGGGGAGCTGTTTTTT. Residues: CASSLTGSEGELFF.

The chain is built from TRBV7-2 and TRBJ2-4, with 9 nucleotides matching TRBD1. J was trimmed by 6 bases and V by 3 bases; bases with no gene match: 6. This CDR3 spans 15 amino acids. The germline V gene encodes CDR1 SGHTA and CDR2 FQGNSA. The CDR3 region is CASSFRDRVGNIQYF. The CDR3 coding sequence is TGTGCCAGCAGCTTCCGGGACAGGGTTGGAAACATTCAGTACTTC.

This rearrangement joins TRBV2 to TRBJ1-1, with D possibly TRBD1 on 5 matching bases. CDR1 and CDR2 (germline): SNHLY, FYNNEI. V gave up 2 bases and J gave up 0 bases, with 7 bases separating them. This CDR3 is 14 amino acids long. The CDR3 reads CASSEPGMNTEAFF. CDR3 DNA: TGTGCCAGCAGTGAACCAGGGATGAACACTGAAGCTTTCTTT.

The chain carries TRBV19 and TRBJ1-4; D not certain. Germline CDR1 is LNHDA and CDR2 is SQIVND (reference sequence). Trimming cost V 2 bases and J 0 bases, with 4 bases left between them. The CDR3 is 14 amino acids. CDR3 sequence reads: CASSITATNEKLFF. CDR3 nucleotide sequence: TGTGCCAGTAGTATAACAGCAACTAATGAAAAACTGTTTTTT.

The V and J genes are TRBV29-1 and TRBJ2-1, with D possibly being TRBD2 (5 bases). V gave up 3 bases and J gave up 15 bases, with 6 bases separating them. There are 8 residues in the CDR3. Germline CDR1 SQVTM, CDR2 ANQGSEA. As DNA, the CDR3 is TGCAGCGTTGACGGGGTGTTCTTC. Residues: CSVDGVFF.

V gene TRBV11-3 combines with J gene TRBJ2-7, with 8 bases lining up with TRBD2. This CDR3 has 18 residues. V was pared by 0 bases and J by 0 bases, with 10 bases of the junction left unmatched. Germline assignment: CDR1 SGHNT and CDR2 YENEEA. The CDR3 reads CASSLDSETSVSSYEQYF. The CDR3 bases are TGTGCCAGCAGCTTAGATTCGGAGACTAGCGTCAGCTCCTACGAGCAGTACTTC.

The chain uses TRBV11-2 and TRBJ1-1; 9 bases line up with TRBD1. Germline lookup yields CDR1 SGHAT and CDR2 FQNNGV. The CDR3 has 14 residues. With 3 bases clipped from V and 1 base from J, the junction kept 0 bases outside the gene matches. In DNA, the CDR3 is TGTGCCAGCAGCTTGACAGGGGGGAACACTGAAGCTTTCTTT. This translates into CASSLTGGNTEAFF.

The rearrangement uses TRBV4-1 and TRBJ1-2, with 10 bases aligning to TRBD1. CDR1 is MGHRA and CDR2 is YSYEKL in the germline V gene. V lost 4 bases, J lost 6 bases, and 5 bases stayed unmatched. The CDR3 totals 14 residues. CDR3 coding DNA: TGCGCCAGCAGCCCCGGACAGGGGGGTAATGGCTACACCTTC. Protein sequence: CASSPGQGGNGYTF.

V gene TRBV25-1 combines with J gene TRBJ2-3; possibly TRBD1 for D (5 bases). Germline lookup yields CDR1 MGHDK and CDR2 SYGVNS. The CDR3 extends over 14 amino acids. The ends were cut back, 2 bases at V and 4 bases at J, with 10 bases in the middle. The CDR3 bases are TGTGCCAGCAGTGAACCTCCAGGGCCAGATACGCAGTATTTT. Protein sequence: CASSEPPGPDTQYF.

The chain is built from TRBV5-1 and TRBJ2-5, with a weak D call TRBD1 (6 bases). CDR1 SGHRS and CDR2 YFSETQ come from the germline V gene. The V gene lost 7 bases and the J gene lost 1 base, with 14 bases spanning the gap. The CDR3 is 14 residues long. CDR3 in amino acids: CASFSEGVQETQYF. Written as DNA, the CDR3 is TGCGCCAGCTTCTCTGAGGGGGTCCAAGAGACCCAGTACTTC.

There are a few counts of this clone. The chain has TRBV7-9 and TRBJ2-2; perhaps TRBD1 as D (5 bases). From germline, CDR1 is SEHNR and CDR2 FQNEAQ (reference sequence). The CDR3 has 14 residues. Trimming shortened V by 1 base and J by 5 bases, and 8 bases separated the two germline ends. CDR3: CASSLDQGTGELFF. DNA for the CDR3: TGTGCCAGCAGCTTAGACCAGGGAACCGGGGAGCTGTTTTTT.

The J gene is TRBJ2-1, the V gene TRBV5-1; 8 nucleotides align to TRBD2. Germline V gene data show CDR1 as SGHRS and CDR2 as YFSETQ. The CDR3 extends over 15 amino acids. V was pared by 1 base and J by 7 bases, with 7 bases of the junction left unmatched. Here the CDR3 reads CASSLTGLASNEQFF. The CDR3 DNA reads TGCGCCAGCAGCTTGACAGGACTAGCAAGTAATGAGCAGTTCTTC.

The V call is TRBV27, the J call TRBJ2-7, with 12 bases aligning to TRBD2. Germline values: CDR1 MNHEY, CDR2 SMNVEV (reference sequence). J was trimmed by 4 bases and V by 3 bases; bases with no gene match: 1. CDR3 length equals 14 residues. Written as DNA, the CDR3 is TGTGCCAGCAGTTTTGGACTAGCGGGATACGAGCAGTACTTC. Translation: CASSFGLAGYEQYF.

The chain uses TRBV5-6 and TRBJ1-6; possibly TRBD1 for D (5 bases). V was cut by 1 base and J by 9 bases, with 11 bases left in between. This CDR3 is 14 amino acids long. Germline CDR1 reads SGHDT; CDR2 reads YYEEEE. CDR3 nucleotide sequence: TGTGCCAGCAGCTTGATAGCAGGGAGTTCACCCCTCCACTTT. Its protein product is CASSLIAGSSPLHF.

The V gene is TRBV27, the J gene TRBJ2-1; D remains ambiguous. CDR1 is MNHEY, CDR2 SMNVEV, per germline (reference sequence). This CDR3 is 17 amino acids long. The V end lost 5 bases, the J end lost 8 bases, and 25 bases lay between the germline ends. This chain's CDR3 is CASSPWALWVRQYEQFF. CDR3 nucleotide sequence: TGTGCCAGCAGTCCCTGGGCTTTGTGGGTGCGGCAATATGAGCAGTTCTTC.

The CDR3: CASSLGGSEQYF. DNA for the CDR3: TGTGCCAGCAGCCTCGGGGGAAGTGAGCAGTACTTC. The gene calls are TRBV7-9 and TRBJ2-7, with D perhaps matching TRBD2 (6 bases). The V gene's germline CDR1 is SEHNR and CDR2 FQNEAQ (reference sequence). V lost 5 bases, J lost 7 bases, and 12 bases lay in between. The CDR3 spans 12 residues.

This sequence joins TRBV4-1 and TRBJ2-5, with D possibly being TRBD1 or TRBD2 (5 bases each). Trimming cost V 3 bases and J 4 bases, with 9 bases left between them. The CDR3 runs to 13 residues. Germline assignment: CDR1 MGHRA and CDR2 YSYEKL. CDR3 sequence: CASSQGVGETQYF. As DNA, the CDR3 is TGCGCCAGCAGCCAGGGGGTCGGAGAGACCCAGTACTTC.

The rearrangement uses TRBV25-1 and TRBJ2-7; D might be TRBD2 (7 bases). Per the germline V gene, CDR1 is MGHDK and CDR2 is SYGVNS. This CDR3 spans 13 amino acids. The V gene lost 8 bases and the J gene lost 2 bases, with 13 bases spanning the gap. CDR3 residues: CASLREGAYEQYF. The DNA of the CDR3 is TGTGCCAGCCTGAGGGAGGGGGCCTACGAGCAGTACTTC.